The source of this T cell receptor beta chain is a study of cytomegalovirus exposure and HLA in healthy donors. The ends were cut back, 0 bases at V and 6 bases at J, with 11 bases in the middle. The CDR3 has 14 residues. Germline lookup yields CDR1 SGHRS and CDR2 YFSETQ. Researchers ran the PCR with 60 Vbeta and 13 Jbeta primers. Measured with immunoSEQ multiplex PCR; TCRdb has only the in-frame clones, and not every one. The sample consists of about 69,000 clones, 65% to 70% of them appearing once. The sequenced sample was PBMCs. V gene TRBV5-1 combines with J gene TRBJ2-3, with D perhaps TRBD2 (6 bases). This TCR came from a woman aged 25 to 39 in good health and CMV-seronegative. In nucleotides, the CDR3 is TGCGCCAGCAGCTTGGATGGGGGGAGGGATACGCAGTATTTT. This encodes CASSLDGGRDTQYF. The full variable domain, completed using reference TRBV5-1 and TRBJ2-3, is KAGVTQTPRYLIKTRGQQVTLSCSPISGHRSVSWYQQTPGQGLQFLFEYFSETQRNKGNFPGRFSGRQFSNSRSEMNVSTLELGDSALYLCASSLDGGRDTQYFGPGTRLTVL.